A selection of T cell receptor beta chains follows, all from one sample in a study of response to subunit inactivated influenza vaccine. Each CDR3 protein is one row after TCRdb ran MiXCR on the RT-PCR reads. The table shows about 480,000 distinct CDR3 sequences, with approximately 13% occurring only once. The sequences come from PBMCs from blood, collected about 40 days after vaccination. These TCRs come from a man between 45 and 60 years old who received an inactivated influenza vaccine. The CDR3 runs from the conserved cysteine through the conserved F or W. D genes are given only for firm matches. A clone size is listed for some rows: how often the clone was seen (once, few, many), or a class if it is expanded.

CDR3 DNA: TGCAGTGCTGTCCCCCGGGCCCAGGGGGCTGGGGAGACCCAGTACTTC; CDR3 protein: CSAVPRAQGAGETQYF; V gene: TRBV20-1; D gene: TRBD1; clone size: few; J gene: TRBJ2-5
CDR3 DNA: TGTGCCAGCAGTGGACAACAGGGGGCGAACACCGGGGAGCTGTTTTTT; CDR3 protein: CASSGQQGANTGELFF; V gene: TRBV2; D gene: TRBD1; clone size: .; J gene: TRBJ2-2
CDR3 DNA: TGCAGTGCTAGAGATTTCGCACTAGCGGGAGGCTCCTACAATGAGCAGTTCTTC; CDR3 protein: CSARDFALAGGSYNEQFF; V gene: TRBV20-1; D gene: TRBD2; clone size: .; J gene: TRBJ2-1
CDR3 DNA: TGTGCCAGCAGTCCCCGGGCCGGTGGGGGCACTGAAGCTTTCTTT; CDR3 protein: CASSPRAGGGTEAFF; V gene: TRBV6-1; D gene: .; clone size: .; J gene: TRBJ1-1
CDR3 DNA: TGTGCCAGCAGTTACTCGAGAAACATTCAGTACTTC; CDR3 protein: CASSYSRNIQYF; V gene: TRBV6-2/TRBV6-3; D gene: .; clone size: many; J gene: TRBJ2-4
CDR3 DNA: TGTGCCAGCAGCTCGTTTTCGGACACCGGGGAGCTGTTTTTT; CDR3 protein: CASSSFSDTGELFF; V gene: TRBV12-3/TRBV12-4; D gene: .; clone size: many; J gene: TRBJ2-2
CDR3 DNA: TGCGCCAGCAGACGGGACGGACAGAGCTCCTACGAGCAGTACTTC; CDR3 protein: CASRRDGQSSYEQYF; V gene: TRBV5-1; D gene: .; clone size: few; J gene: TRBJ2-7
CDR3 DNA: TGTGCCAGCAGTCCTAGGACCCCTCCCGCAGATACGCAGTATTTT; CDR3 protein: CASSPRTPPADTQYF; V gene: TRBV12-3/TRBV12-4; D gene: .; clone size: many; J gene: TRBJ2-3
CDR3 DNA: TGCAGTGCACCCGGGACAGGGGGCGTAGAGACCCAGTACTTC; CDR3 protein: CSAPGTGGVETQYF; V gene: TRBV20-1; D gene: TRBD1; clone size: few; J gene: TRBJ2-5
CDR3 DNA: TGTGCCAGCAGCGTAGTCCCGGGAGAGGGCTACGAGCAGTACTTC; CDR3 protein: CASSVVPGEGYEQYF; V gene: TRBV9; D gene: .; clone size: .; J gene: TRBJ2-7
CDR3 DNA: TGCGCCAGCAGCGATAACAATGAGCAGTTCTTC; CDR3 protein: CASSDNNEQFF; V gene: TRBV5-1; D gene: .; clone size: .; J gene: TRBJ2-1
CDR3 DNA: TGCAGTGCTAGAGATTACACAGGGACGGGCCGGGGGGCCCAGTACTTC; CDR3 protein: CSARDYTGTGRGAQYF; V gene: TRBV20-1; D gene: .; clone size: few; J gene: TRBJ2-5
CDR3 DNA: TGTACCATCAGTTTTTTGTGCCCGAGGGCTGACGGCACAGATACGCAGTATTTT; CDR3 protein: CTISFLCPRADGTDTQYF; V gene: TRBV2; D gene: .; clone size: .; J gene: TRBJ2-3
CDR3 DNA: TGTGCCAGCAGTTCCCCCGGGACAGGGGCCTACGAGCAGTACTTC; CDR3 protein: CASSSPGTGAYEQYF; V gene: TRBV6-5; D gene: TRBD1; clone size: .; J gene: TRBJ2-7
CDR3 DNA: TGTGCCAGCAGCTTAACGTCTAGCGGGGGGGCCGCAGATACGCAGTATTTT; CDR3 protein: CASSLTSSGGAADTQYF; V gene: TRBV7-2; D gene: TRBD2; clone size: few; J gene: TRBJ2-3
CDR3 DNA: TGTGCCAGCAGTGATCTGGGTAGGGCCCATGGCTACACCTTC; CDR3 protein: CASSDLGRAHGYTF; V gene: TRBV25-1; D gene: .; clone size: .; J gene: TRBJ1-2
CDR3 DNA: TGTGCCACCAGTGAGAGGACTAGCGACAAAGGGACCCAGTACTTC; CDR3 protein: CATSERTSDKGTQYF; V gene: TRBV24-1; D gene: TRBD2; clone size: .; J gene: TRBJ2-5
CDR3 DNA: TGTGCCAGCAGTGCACGGGACAGCTCCTACGAGCAGTACTTC; CDR3 protein: CASSARDSSYEQYF; V gene: TRBV27; D gene: TRBD1; clone size: few; J gene: TRBJ2-7
CDR3 DNA: TGTGCCAGCACCTTCGGGGGGTCGGGCAATGAGCAGTTCTTC; CDR3 protein: CASTFGGSGNEQFF; V gene: TRBV6-2/TRBV6-3; D gene: TRBD2; clone size: few; J gene: TRBJ2-1
CDR3 DNA: TGTGCCAGCAGCGTAGACCTAGCCAAAAACATTCAGTACTTC; CDR3 protein: CASSVDLAKNIQYF; V gene: TRBV9; D gene: .; clone size: few; J gene: TRBJ2-4
CDR3 DNA: TGTGCCAGCAGTATGCGGGAGGGAACCTACAAAGAGCAGTTCTTC; CDR3 protein: CASSMREGTYKEQFF; V gene: TRBV6-1; D gene: TRBD2; clone size: .; J gene: TRBJ2-1
CDR3 DNA: TGTGCCACCAGCAGAGTCCTCACAGATACGCAGTATTTT; CDR3 protein: CATSRVLTDTQYF; V gene: TRBV15; D gene: .; clone size: .; J gene: TRBJ2-3
CDR3 DNA: TGCGCCAGCAGCTCCACACAGGGCCTGGATGGCTACACCTTC; CDR3 protein: CASSSTQGLDGYTF; V gene: TRBV5-1; D gene: .; clone size: .; J gene: TRBJ1-2
CDR3 DNA: TGTGCCAGCAGTGAATCGTTGGCTAACTATGGCTACACCTTC; CDR3 protein: CASSESLANYGYTF; V gene: TRBV25-1; D gene: .; clone size: few; J gene: TRBJ1-2